This T cell receptor (beta chain) was found in a study of cytomegalovirus exposure and HLA in healthy donors. Across the whole study: The 90 to 150 validation repertoires, a later analysis reported, used the same platform as the 650 to 800 repertoires from the first cohort.

Concerning this clone itself: What it binds is unknown.

This CDR3 spans 14 amino acids. Trimming removed 6 bases at V and 0 bases at J, with 9 bases between. Germline V gene lookup returns CDR1 MNHNY and CDR2 SVGAGI (reference sequence). Assay used: immunoSEQ multiplex PCR; TCRdb lists only in-frame clones, some missing. Among some 180,000 clones, about 89% were seen once, and the ten largest hold 6.5% to 7.5%. Study observations and caveats: A subsequent analysis found that TCR clusters from the first cohort also tended to co-occur in the 120 or so validation repertoires, with about 95% of cluster scores above 0.

Input material: PBMCs. The V gene is TRBV6-6, the J gene TRBJ1-5; D call uncertain. The clonotype comes from a man aged 25-45 years in good health and CMV-seropositive. CDR3 nucleotides: TGTGCCAGCAGCACGGACGGTAGCAATCAGCCCCAGCATTTT. Translation gives CASSTDGSNQPQHF.